Given below is one T cell receptor beta chain in context. What it binds is not known. The data were taken from a study of OX40 agonist ivuxolimab in advanced cancers. Study-wide background: Patients in the trial were receiving intravenous ivuxolimab every 2 weeks, at doses of 0.01 to 10 mg/kg. Of mixed ages from about 23 to 79 and averaging roughly 64 years, the group was roughly 85% male.

Overall study results and limits: CD8+ T cells (on average) carried more expanded clones than CD4+ T cells.

Profiling relied on immunoSEQ multiplex PCR, and the TCRdb table lists in-frame clones only, not all of them. The sample consists of 11,000 to 15,000 clones, roughly nine tenths of them appearing once. This CDR3 has 14 residues. The germline V gene has CDR1 SGHNT and CDR2 YENEEA. Trimming removed 9 bases at V and 1 base at J, with 15 bases between. This chain links TRBV11-3 with TRBJ1-2; TRBD1 might be the D (6 bases). This clonotype was obtained from an adult with an advanced solid tumor such as melanoma, head and neck, liver or kidney cancer. Source: CD4+ or CD8+ T cells sorted from blood, taken in a trial of the OX40 agonist ivuxolimab. CDR3: CARGADTFNYGYTF. CDR3 DNA: TGTGCCAGGGGGGCGGACACTTTTAACTATGGCTACACCTTC.